This note documents a single TCR beta chain sequence. The record originates from a study of T cell changes during pregnancy in multiple sclerosis. The V end lost 8 bases, the J end lost 12 bases, and 22 bases lay between the germline ends. The germline CDR1 and CDR2 sequences are MNHNS and SASEGT. The CDR3 has 14 residues. TCRdb's table, derived via immunoSEQ multiplex PCR, lists solely in-frame clones and lacks some. Here the sample spans about 98,000 clones, under 95% being singletons. This TCR was recovered from a female donor in good health, enrolled as a control in a pregnancy study. Sequenced material: peripheral blood, taken after pregnancy. The chain links TRBV6-1 to TRBJ1-4; D is possibly TRBD1 (5 bases). The CDR3 DNA reads as TGTGCCAGCGGTGGGACCCCGGGCGGGAGGGAACTGTTTTTT. Amino acids: CASGGTPGGRELFF.